This T cell receptor beta chain comes out of a study of blood T cell repertoires in COVID-19. Study summary: There were acute and convalescent COVID-19 samples, and they came from the United States, Italy and Spain. T cells, B-cell-depleted T cells, or PBMCs supplied cDNA or gDNA.

TCRdb's table, derived via immunoSEQ multiplex PCR, lists solely in-frame clones and lacks some. The sample yields 150,000 to 200,000 clones, nearly 80% seen once. Ages ranged from about 18 to 89 years, with residence in approximately 23 US areas. CDR1 SEHNR and CDR2 FQNEAQ come from the germline V gene (reference sequence). V dropped 1 base and J dropped 2 bases, with 6 bases sitting between them. CDR3 length equals 14 residues. The TCR originated in a man aged 60 to 75 who had been exposed to COVID-19. The rearrangement joins TRBV7-9 to TRBJ1-3, with D tentatively TRBD1 (6 bases). The sequencing input was PBMCs or T cells enriched from blood (not recorded which). The DNA of the CDR3 is TGTGCCAGCAGCTTAGGGACAGCTGGAAACACCATATATTTT. As protein: CASSLGTAGNTIYF.